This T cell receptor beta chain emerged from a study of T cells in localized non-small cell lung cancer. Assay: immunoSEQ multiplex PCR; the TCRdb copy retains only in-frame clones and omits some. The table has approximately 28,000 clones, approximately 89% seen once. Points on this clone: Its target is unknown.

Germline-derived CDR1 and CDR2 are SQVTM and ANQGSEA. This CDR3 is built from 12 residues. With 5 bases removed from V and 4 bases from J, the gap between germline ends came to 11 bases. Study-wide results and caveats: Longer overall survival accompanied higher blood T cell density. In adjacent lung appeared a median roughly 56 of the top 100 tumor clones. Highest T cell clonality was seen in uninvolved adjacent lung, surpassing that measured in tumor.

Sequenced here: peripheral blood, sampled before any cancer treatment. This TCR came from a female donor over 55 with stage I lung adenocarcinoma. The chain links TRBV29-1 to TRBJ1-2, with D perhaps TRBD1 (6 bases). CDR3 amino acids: CSVPGVGYGYTF. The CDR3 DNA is TGCAGCGTTCCAGGGGTTGGCTATGGCTACACCTTC.